This T cell receptor beta chain appears in the sequencing data of a study of T-cell memory formation after mild COVID-19. Constant-segment primers and 5'RACE yielded cDNA libraries for TCR alpha and TCR beta, each carrying sample barcodes and UMIs. Via MiXCR, TCRdb re-called the 5' RACE reads, giving one row per CDR3 protein. The sample has roughly 500,000 distinct CDR3 sequences; 20% are singletons. Germline trimming cut 5 bases from V and 0 bases from J; bases unmatched to any gene: 17. The CDR3 is 20 amino acids. The germline gives CDR1 SNHLY, CDR2 FYNNEI. The gene calls are TRBV2 and TRBJ2-1; TRBD2 agrees at 9 bases. The specimen was PBMCs or a T cell subset sorted from them (not recorded which). This TCR derives from an adult woman who had mild COVID-19 (a few samples of this study predate the infection). Cell type and time point are not known. The CDR3 DNA sequence: TGTGCCAGCAGTCTTTTCCCCGGGACTAGCTTGTCGGGCTCCTACAATGAGCAGTTCTTC. Amino acids: CASSLFPGTSLSGSYNEQFF.